This entry lists 22 T cell receptor beta chains sequenced from one sample in a study of PD-L1 blockade in urothelial cancer. Assay: immunoSEQ multiplex PCR; the TCRdb copy retains only in-frame clones and omits some. The sample contains tens of thousands of clones, 80% to 90% of which appear only once. The sample's time point: pretreatment peripheral blood. Specimen: PBMCs, collected around atezolizumab (anti-PD-L1) treatment. The receptors derive from a woman aged 80 or over with urothelial cancer.

This chain joins TRBV30 and TRBJ2-3; D remains unclear. The CDR3 is 14 residues long. The V end lost 3 bases, the J end lost 2 bases, and 12 bases lay between the germline ends. The germline CDR1 and CDR2 sequences are GTSNPN and SVGIG (reference sequence). The CDR3 loop reads CAWRPRHNTDTQYF. DNA of the CDR3: TGTGCCTGGAGACCGAGACACAACACAGATACGCAGTATTTT. The full variable domain, in which reference TRBV30 and TRBJ2-3 provide the parts outside the CDR3, is SQTIHQWPATLVQPVGSPLSLECTVEGTSNPNLYWYRQAAGRGLQLLFYSVGIGQISSEVPQNLSASRPQDRQFILSSKKLLLSDSGFYLCAWRPRHNTDTQYFGPGTRLTVL.

The J gene is TRBJ1-1, the V gene TRBV7-2; 8 bases line up with TRBD1. After removal of 4 bases from V and 5 bases from J, the junction contained 12 bases not matched to a gene. From germline, CDR1 is SGHTA and CDR2 FQGNSA. The CDR3 covers 16 residues. The CDR3, as DNA: TGTGCCAGCAGCTCCGGACAGGGTAGGGGAAAAACTGAAGCTTTCTTT. Translating gives CASSSGQGRGKTEAFF.

CDR3 loop: CASSTSGTSGRGEQFF. DNA for the CDR3: TGTGCCAGTAGTACCTCCGGGACTAGCGGGAGGGGTGAGCAGTTCTTC. The V and J genes are TRBV19 and TRBJ2-1; 16 nucleotides agree with TRBD2. CDR1 is LNHDA, CDR2 SQIVND, per germline (reference sequence). This CDR3 has 16 residues. V lost 4 bases, J lost 9 bases, and 6 bases stayed unmatched.

Only a few counts were recorded for this clone. The V call is TRBV2, the J call TRBJ2-2, with D possibly TRBD1 on 6 matching bases. Germline assignment: CDR1 SNHLY and CDR2 FYNNEI. V lost 8 bases to trimming and J lost 1 base, with 11 bases between them. This CDR3 has 14 residues. CDR3: CASRKGENTGELFF. The CDR3 DNA follows: TGTGCCAGCCGGAAGGGGGAGAACACCGGGGAGCTGTTTTTT.

This rearrangement joins TRBV18 to TRBJ2-6; TRBD1 agrees at 8 bases. The J segment lost 0 bases and the V segment lost 1 base, leaving 11 bases of the junction unmatched. The CDR3 totals 20 residues. CDR1 KGHSH and CDR2 LQKENI come from the germline V gene. CDR3 DNA: TGTGCCAGCTCACCACTCCATCGGGACAGGAGAAACTCTGGGGCCAACGTCCTGACTTTC. It specifies CASSPLHRDRRNSGANVLTF.

The table lists this clone with many counts. This chain links TRBV7-9 with TRBJ2-5; weak D call: TRBD1 (5 bases). There are 13 residues in the CDR3. The germline V gene encodes CDR1 SEHNR and CDR2 FQNEAQ (reference sequence). V was cut by 7 bases and J by 5 bases, with 14 bases left in between. As DNA, the CDR3 is TGTGCCAGCATTCCAGCAGGGTGGGAGACCCAGTACTTC. Encoded protein: CASIPAGWETQYF.

The chain links TRBV5-4 to TRBJ2-2; 14 bases are shared with TRBD2. V was clipped by 3 bases and J by 4 bases; unmatched bases: 8. CDR1 is SGHNT and CDR2 is YYREEE in the germline V gene (reference sequence). This CDR3 is 18 amino acids long. The CDR3 DNA reads as TGTGCCAGCAGCTCACCGGGACTAGCGGGAGCGGGCACCGGGGAGCTGTTTTTT. This encodes CASSSPGLAGAGTGELFF. Variable domain in full (rest from reference TRBV5-4 and TRBJ2-2): ETGVTQSPTHLIKTRGQQVTLRCSSQSGHNTVSWYQQALGQGPQFIFQYYREEENGRGNFPPRFSGLQFPNYSSELNVNALELDDSALYLCASSSPGLAGAGTGELFFGEGSRLTVL.

Only one count was recorded for this clone. This chain connects TRBV19 to TRBJ2-5; 7 nucleotides match TRBD1. With V trimmed by 3 bases and J by 6 bases, 7 bases remained unmatched. This CDR3 spans 14 amino acids. Germline-derived CDR1 and CDR2 are LNHDA and SQIVND (reference sequence). CDR3 DNA sequence: TGTGCCAGTAGTATTTACAGGGGTGAACAGACCCAGTACTTC. As protein: CASSIYRGEQTQYF. The full variable domain, completed using reference TRBV19 and TRBJ2-5, is DGGITQSPKYLFRKEGQNVTLSCEQNLNHDAMYWYRQDPGQGLRLIYYSQIVNDFQKGDIAEGYSVSREKKESFPLTVTSAQKNPTAFYLCASSIYRGEQTQYFGPGTRLLVL.

As regards this clone: The junction departs from germline at one end; a sequencing error may be responsible. The chain's CDR3 is CASTVEGYGGANVLTF. The CDR3 DNA is TGTGCCAGCACCGTAGAGGGGTACGGCGGGGCCAACGTCCTGACTTTC. This chain links TRBV9 with TRBJ2-6; D may be TRBD1 or TRBD2 (5 bases each). The CDR3 sequence is 16 residues long. Germline CDR1 reads SGDLS; CDR2 reads YYNGEE.

This sequence joins TRBV7-9 and TRBJ2-7, with D tentatively TRBD1 (5 bases). Germline V CDR1 and CDR2: SEHNR, FQNEAQ (reference sequence). Trimming left V 1 base short and J 6 bases short, with 10 bases between. This CDR3 is 13 amino acids long. The DNA for the CDR3 is TGTGCCAGCAGCTTAGTCAGGGATGGCGAGCAGTACTTC. This sequence encodes CASSLVRDGEQYF.

This sequence joins TRBV5-1 and TRBJ2-3, with 12 bases aligning to TRBD2. V lost 0 bases, J lost 5 bases, and 7 bases stayed unmatched. The germline gives CDR1 SGHRS, CDR2 YFSETQ. The CDR3 has 17 residues. CDR3 protein: CASSLARLAGAIDTQYF. DNA for the CDR3: TGCGCCAGCAGCTTGGCTCGACTAGCGGGAGCCATAGATACGCAGTATTTT.

The genes are TRBV25-1 and TRBJ1-1, with TRBD1 matching over 7 bases. J was trimmed by 1 base and V by 6 bases; bases with no gene match: 8. CDR1 MGHDK and CDR2 SYGVNS come from the germline V gene. This CDR3 region has 15 residues. Here the CDR3 DNA reads TGTGCCAGCAGCTTTGGGGCAGGGGGGAACACTGAAGCTTTCTTT. Its translation: CASSFGAGGNTEAFF.

This rearrangement joins TRBV27 to TRBJ2-5, with D possibly matching TRBD2 (6 bases). This CDR3 contains 14 residues. Germline values: CDR1 MNHEY, CDR2 SMNVEV (reference sequence). V lost 2 bases and J lost 5, with 12 bases in between. The CDR3 region is CASSLGRAGETQYF. For the CDR3, the DNA is TGTGCCAGCAGTTTAGGTAGGGCGGGGGAGACCCAGTACTTC.

V and J are TRBV19 and TRBJ1-1; TRBD1 aligns across 7 bases. CDR3 size: 15 residues. The V and J ends lost 3 bases and 6 bases, in that order; junction bases with no gene match: 10. CDR1 and CDR2 from the germline V gene are LNHDA and SQIVND (reference sequence). The chain's CDR3 is CASSIDKGARSEAFF. In DNA, the CDR3 is TGTGCCAGTAGTATTGATAAGGGGGCGCGGTCTGAAGCTTTCTTT.

The V call is TRBV11-2, the J call TRBJ2-1; 9 bases are a match to TRBD2. After removal of 5 bases from V and 6 bases from J, the junction contained 17 bases not matched to a gene. The CDR3 totals 18 residues. CDR1 SGHAT and CDR2 FQNNGV come from the germline V gene. CDR3 protein: CASSPPLILAGAPNEQFF. For the CDR3, the DNA is TGTGCCAGCAGCCCCCCTTTGATCTTAGCGGGAGCACCCAATGAGCAGTTCTTC. The full variable domain, with the rest looked up from reference TRBV11-2 and TRBJ2-1, is EAGVAQSPRYKIIEKRQSVAFWCNPISGHATLYWYQQILGQGPKLLIQFQNNGVVDDSQLPKDRFSAERLKGVDSTLKIQPAKLEDSAVYLCASSPPLILAGAPNEQFFGPGTRLTVL.

The chain employs TRBV6-6 and TRBJ2-7; 9 bases fit TRBD1. CDR1 is MNHNY, CDR2 SVGAGI, per germline (reference sequence). The CDR3 is 14 amino acids. Trimming cost V 8 bases and J 2 bases; bases outside gene matches: 7. This chain's CDR3 is CASDGQGSPYEQYF. The CDR3 bases are TGTGCCAGCGATGGACAGGGGTCTCCCTACGAGCAGTACTTC.

V gene TRBV6-1 combines with J gene TRBJ1-2; D possibly corresponds to TRBD1 (6 bases). The V end lost 5 bases, the J end lost 3 bases, and 16 bases lay between the germline ends. The CDR3 has 15 amino acids. Germline assignment: CDR1 MNHNS and CDR2 SASEGT. This chain's CDR3 is CASSPNRVNYYGYTF. The DNA of the CDR3 is TGTGCCAGCAGTCCCAACAGGGTGAACTACTATGGCTACACCTTC.

The rearrangement links TRBV5-1 to TRBJ2-1, with D possibly matching TRBD2 (6 bases). V was pared by 0 bases and J by 4 bases, with 11 bases between. CDR1 and CDR2 (germline): SGHRS, YFSETQ. The CDR3 contains 15 residues. CDR3 residues: CASSLAGTSYNEQFF. In nucleotides, the CDR3 is TGCGCCAGCAGCTTGGCCGGGACTTCTTACAATGAGCAGTTCTTC.

This chain joins TRBV10-3 and TRBJ2-1; 8 nucleotides align to TRBD2. The CDR3 runs to 14 residues. The V segment lost 6 bases and the J segment 6 bases; nucleotides outside the gene matches: 7. Germline values: CDR1 ENHRY, CDR2 SYGVKD. The CDR3 bases are TGTGCCATCAGCCCGGGACTAGGCGGCAATGAGCAGTTCTTC. Translation: CAISPGLGGNEQFF.

The V gene is TRBV13, the J gene TRBJ2-5, with 10 positions matching TRBD1. Trimming cost V 7 bases and J 0 bases; bases outside gene matches: 8. CDR1 and CDR2 (germline): PRHDT, FYEKMQ (reference sequence). The CDR3 runs 16 residues. The chain's CDR3 is CASIRTGGSYQETQYF. DNA for the CDR3: TGTGCCAGCATCAGGACAGGGGGATCCTACCAAGAGACCCAGTACTTC.

The chain links TRBV6-5 to TRBJ2-1; 11 bases are shared with TRBD1. CDR1 and CDR2 from the germline V gene are MNHEY and SVGAGI. V trimming: 4 bases; J trimming: 6 bases; junction bases outside the gene matches: 2. This CDR3 spans 14 amino acids. Here the CDR3 reads CASSLGTGGNEQFF. The CDR3 DNA sequence: TGTGCCAGCAGTTTGGGGACAGGGGGCAATGAGCAGTTCTTC.

The chain carries TRBV11-2 and TRBJ1-5; D ambiguous. V lost 5 bases and J 3 bases, leaving 14 bases between the germline ends. Germline CDR1 and CDR2: SGHAT and FQNNGV. CDR3 length equals 15 residues. CDR3 nucleotide sequence: TGTGCCAGCAGCCCAGATGGCGGGTACAATCAGCCCCAGCATTTT. The encoded protein is CASSPDGGYNQPQHF.